These T cell receptor beta chains were read from a single sample in a study of blood T cell repertoires in COVID-19. The data were produced by immunoSEQ multiplex PCR, yet TCRdb's version contains in-frame clones alone and is incomplete. The sample includes 300,000 or so clones, 90% of them seen just once. The sample comprised peripheral blood. The receptor set was obtained from a woman between 40 and 55 years old with acute or convalescent COVID-19. CDR3s include the opening cysteine and the closing phenylalanine or tryptophan. Fields, in order: V gene, J gene, D gene, clone size, CDR3 DNA, CDR3 protein. A D gene is named only where the DNA matches it firmly. Where a row states a size, it is once, few, many or the class of an expanded clone; other rows omit it.

TRBV7-6,TRBJ1-2,TRBD1,.,TGTGCCAGCAGCTTCGACACAGGGGGCATATATGGCTACACCTTC,CASSFDTGGIYGYTF
TRBV9,TRBJ1-1,TRBD1,.,TGTGCCAGCAGCGACCCTTCGACAGGGCTGGTGAACACTGAAGCTTTCTTT,CASSDPSTGLVNTEAFF
TRBV11-2,TRBJ1-3,.,.,TGTGCCAGCAGCCCAACCGTTGGGCAGGGGATTCCTGGGTGGAACACCATATATTTT,CASSPTVGQGIPGWNTIYF
TRBV18,TRBJ2-5,TRBD1,.,TGTGCCAGCTCACCAGCGGACAGGGGTGGCCAAGAGACCCAGTACTTC,CASSPADRGGQETQYF
TRBV4-1,TRBJ1-1,.,.,TGCGCCAGCAGCCAAGATGGAAGCAGGGCGAGCCACACTGAAGCTTTCTTT,CASSQDGSRASHTEAFF
TRBV9,TRBJ2-3,.,.,TGTGCCAGCAGCGACTCTTTCCCCACAGATACGCAGTATTTT,CASSDSFPTDTQYF
TRBV19,TRBJ1-5,TRBD1,.,TGTGCCAGTAGTATAGACTACGACAGGGCGACAAAGCCCCAGCATTTT,CASSIDYDRATKPQHF
TRBV2,TRBJ2-2,TRBD2,.,TGTGCCAGCAGGAGGCTAGCGGGGGGGCCAGGGACCGGGGAGCTGTTTTTT,CASRRLAGGPGTGELFF
TRBV10-3,TRBJ1-2,TRBD1,.,TGTGCCATCAGGGCCGGGACAGGGGGCGCGGACTATGGCTACACCTTC,CAIRAGTGGADYGYTF
TRBV28,TRBJ1-6,.,.,TGTGCCAGCAGTAGCACCCCACCCAGTGGGAGCTCCTATAATTCACCCCTCCACTTT,CASSSTPPSGSSYNSPLHF
TRBV2,TRBJ2-1,.,once,TGTGCCAGCAGCCCCTCCAGAGGTGAGCAGTTCTTC,CASSPSRGEQFF
TRBV4-1,TRBJ2-2,TRBD2,.,TGCGCCAGCAGCCGTTCCCCTCGGCTAGCGGGGGCCCGCCTGAACACCGGGGAGCTGTTTTTT,CASSRSPRLAGARLNTGELFF
TRBV4-1,TRBJ2-3,TRBD2,once,TGCGCCAGCAGCCAAGAAGATGGGCTAGCGGGGGTCGGTTCAGATACGCAGTATTTT,CASSQEDGLAGVGSDTQYF
TRBV25-1,TRBJ1-5,.,.,TGTGCCAGCAGCCAAGGGAGTCAGCCCCAGCATTTT,CASSQGSQPQHF
TRBV5-4,TRBJ2-5,TRBD1,.,TGTGCCAGCAGCGCCGACAGGGGCCAAGAGACCCAGTACTTC,CASSADRGQETQYF
TRBV5-6,TRBJ1-1,TRBD1,.,TGTGCCAGCAGCTTCAACAGGGGGACGAACACTGAAGCTTTCTTT,CASSFNRGTNTEAFF
TRBV7-9,TRBJ1-2,.,many,TGTGCCAGCTACAGCTACACCTTC,CASYSYTF
TRBV19,TRBJ1-1,TRBD1,few,TGTGCCAGTAGAACCGGGACAGGGCCCTGGGGGGAAGCTTTCTTT,CASRTGTGPWGEAFF
TRBV27,TRBJ2-1,.,.,TGTGCCAGCAGTCCACACGGTGGGAGCTCCTACAATGAGCAGTTCTTC,CASSPHGGSSYNEQFF
TRBV7-9,TRBJ1-5,TRBD1,.,TGTGCCGGGGAGATTGACAGGGGAGGAAGCAATCAGCCCCAGCATTTT,CAGEIDRGGSNQPQHF
TRBV7-2,TRBJ1-2,TRBD1,.,TGTGCCAGCAGCTTACGAGGACAGGGGAACTATGGCTACACCTTC,CASSLRGQGNYGYTF
TRBV6-5,TRBJ2-1,TRBD2,.,TGTGCCAGCAGTATCCGGGGGAGGGCAGGAGGTGAGCAGTTCTTC,CASSIRGRAGGEQFF
TRBV4-2,TRBJ1-1,.,.,TGTGCCAGCAGCCAAGGTGGACTTGAAGCTTTCTTT,CASSQGGLEAFF
TRBV7-9,TRBJ1-1,.,.,TGTGCCAGCAGCTTAGAGCAAGGAGGGGCTGAAGCTTTCTTT,CASSLEQGGAEAFF
TRBV5-6,TRBJ1-2,TRBD1,.,TGTGCCAGCAGCCCTCCAGGGACAGGGATAGGCGGCTACACCTTC,CASSPPGTGIGGYTF
TRBV5-1,TRBJ1-1,.,.,TGCGCCAGCAGCTCCTCCGGGAACACTGAAGCTTTCTTT,CASSSSGNTEAFF
TRBV11-2,TRBJ1-4,.,.,TGTGCCAGCAGCTTAGATCGGGGGGAAAAACTGTTTTTT,CASSLDRGEKLFF
TRBV15,TRBJ2-2,.,.,TGTGCCACCAGCAGGGGGGGGGCCACCGGGGAGCTGTTTTTT,CATSRGGATGELFF
TRBV5-6,TRBJ2-1,TRBD2,.,TGTGCCAGCAGCTTGCCCCCTAGCGGGCAGTACAATGAGCAGTTCTTC,CASSLPPSGQYNEQFF
TRBV7-9,TRBJ1-1,.,.,TGTGCCAGCAGCCCCCTGGGGGGGCAGAACACTGAAGCTTTCTTT,CASSPLGGQNTEAFF
TRBV5-4,TRBJ2-3,TRBD1,.,TGTGCCAGCAGGTCAGGGGGCCCCACTTCAGATACGCAGTATTTT,CASRSGGPTSDTQYF
TRBV23-1,TRBJ1-3,.,.,TGCGCCAGCAGTCAATCAGCAACCGTAGCCTCTGGAAACACCATATATTTT,CASSQSATVASGNTIYF
TRBV7-2,TRBJ2-5,TRBD2,.,TGTGCCAGCAGCGACCCTTGGGGGACTAGCGAAGAGACCCAGTACTTC,CASSDPWGTSEETQYF
TRBV9,TRBJ1-4,TRBD1,.,TGTGCCAGCAGCGTAGAGGGGACAGGCCCTAACCCCGGAAAACTGTTTTTT,CASSVEGTGPNPGKLFF
TRBV2,TRBJ2-1,.,.,TGTGCCAGCAGCGGACAATACAATGAGCAGTTCTTC,CASSGQYNEQFF
TRBV4-2,TRBJ2-1,.,.,TGTGCCAGCAGCCTGTACGGGGTGGAAAATGAGCAGTTCTTC,CASSLYGVENEQFF
TRBV9,TRBJ1-4,.,.,TGTGCCAGCACCCACGGGGTGGCGGCAACTAATGAAAAACTGTTTTTT,CASTHGVAATNEKLFF
TRBV23-1,TRBJ1-2,.,few,TGCGCCAGCAGTCTATTCAACTTTCAGGGGAGAAGCTATGGCTACACCTTC,CASSLFNFQGRSYGYTF
TRBV2,TRBJ2-1,TRBD2,.,TGTGCCAGCAGCCCCACCCTGACTAGCCTGAATGAGCAGTTCTTC,CASSPTLTSLNEQFF
TRBV12-3/TRBV12-4,TRBJ1-1,.,.,TGTGCCAGCAGACACCAAAGCGTCACTGAAGCTTTCTTT,CASRHQSVTEAFF
TRBV11-2,TRBJ1-3,.,.,TGTGCCAGCACCACGTCAGGGGTGGGAAACACCATATATTTT,CASTTSGVGNTIYF
TRBV19,TRBJ1-5,.,.,TGTGCCAGTAGGCCCCAGGGAGGCGGTAGCAATCAGCCCCAGCATTTT,CASRPQGGGSNQPQHF